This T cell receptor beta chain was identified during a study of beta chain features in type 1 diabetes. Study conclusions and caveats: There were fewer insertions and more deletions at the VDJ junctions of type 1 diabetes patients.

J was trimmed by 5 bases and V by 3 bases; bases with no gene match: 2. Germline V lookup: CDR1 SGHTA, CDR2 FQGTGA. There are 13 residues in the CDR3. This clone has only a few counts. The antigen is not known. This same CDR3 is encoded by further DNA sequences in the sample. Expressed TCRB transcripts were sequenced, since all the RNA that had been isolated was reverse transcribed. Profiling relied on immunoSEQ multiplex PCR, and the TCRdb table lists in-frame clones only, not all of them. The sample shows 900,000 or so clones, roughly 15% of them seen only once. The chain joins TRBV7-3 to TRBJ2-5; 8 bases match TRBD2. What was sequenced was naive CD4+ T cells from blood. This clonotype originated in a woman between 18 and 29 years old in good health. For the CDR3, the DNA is TGTGCCAGCAGCTTGGGCGGGAGGGAGACCCAGTACTTC. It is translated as CASSLGGRETQYF.